The entry below describes one TCR beta chain. The antigen it recognizes is unknown. This sequence may be a read error, since a much larger clone differs from it by one base. From its cysteine to its phenylalanine, the CDR3 spans 13 amino acids. The retained sequence is limited to the CDR3, 39 bases, with the frame set at the first base. CDR1 is given as DFQATT and CDR2 as SNEGSKA, both from the germline V gene (reference sequence). V was cut back by 6 bases and J by 3 bases, leaving a gap of 15 bases between them. This entry belongs to a study of tumor and adjacent non-tumor tissue in lung cancer (dated 2018 in TCRdb). Turning to the overall study: Patients with adenocarcinoma (around 13), squamous cell carcinoma (2) and small cell lung cancer (1) were included in the cohort. The study compared bulk TCRbeta repertoires between lung tumor tissue and matched distant non-tumor lung tissue from some 14 lung cancer patients. Among the 15 or so patients, ages ranged from roughly 30 to 76 years, about 10 were men and 5 were women, and disease was TNM stage I to III. In total, sequencing yielded 95 million to 150 million productive TCRbeta reads, which works out to an average of approximately 4.1 million reads per sample. TCRbeta CDR3 sequencing was performed on about 29 paired specimens, with one tumor sample and one normal lung sample collected per patient.

The library came from multiplex PCR. The sequencing machine was an Illumina HiSeq 2500. TCRbeta libraries were constructed through three rounds of nested PCR with primers (Table S4) according to protocols adapted from ARM-PCR. Before sequencing, PCR products of 200-500 bp were cut from the gel and purified using the QIAquick gel extraction kit. The authors' analysis ran thus. Trimmomatic was used to clean the reads, FLASH merged the cleaned reads into complete CDR3 sequences, and MiTCR assigned the sequences to V(D)J germline segments. Clonal diversity was calculated as the inverse Simpson's index using VDJtools. A read counted as productive if the sequence was in-frame and lacked a premature stop codon. TCRdb reanalyzed the raw reads on its own, using fastp at Q25 for trimming and MiXCR for clone calling, and kept in-frame beta chains. When rows share a CDR3 protein, they turn into one entry using the most common DNA and genes. The V and J calls shown here were made by TCRdb, not taken from the authors' results. Here the sample has 200,000 to 250,000 distinct CDR3 sequences; 71% occur a single time. The ten largest clones capture 25% of the sample.

The paper as a whole reports these results and caveats: The sequencing platform is not named in the methods, and unique molecular identifiers are not mentioned. Only roughly 14 patients were included in the cohort, and the need for larger samples and more detailed clinical data was noted by the authors. TCR diversity (inverse Simpson) was significantly higher in tumor than in normal lung tissue (approximately 400 vs 170, P = 0.0075, Mann-Whitney U test). The top 100 clones made up a significantly larger cumulative share of the repertoire in normal lung than in tumor tissue. TCR diversity was significantly higher in younger patients, and higher tumor TCR diversity was associated with shorter overall and disease-free survival. Because peripheral blood was not sequenced, blood TCRbeta repertoires in the lung cancer patients of the study were not examined.

RNA was isolated from bulk unsorted tissue, and RNA quality was assessed with a NanoDrop ND-1000 and an Agilent 2100. Newly diagnosed lung cancer patients without prior chemotherapy who had been admitted for thoracic surgery in China between August and November 2014 were enrolled as donors. Anyone who had undergone radiotherapy or chemotherapy before, or who had another cancer at the same time, was left out of the study. Pieces of surgical tissue measuring about 1-2.2 cm3 were kept in RNAlater solution and stored at -80 degrees C until use. The sequenced material came from lung tumor tissue. The rearrangement joined TRBV20-1 to TRBJ2-7; matching of 5 bases hints at TRBD1 as the D gene. The TCR sequence derives from a man between 60 and 75 years old with non-small cell lung cancer. The DNA reads TGCAGTGCCTCCGACAGTGGACGCTACGAGCAGTACTTC. This codes for CSASDSGRYEQYF.